The 32 T cell receptor beta chains reported below all come from one sample, sequenced in a study of control samples from healthy donors and cancer patients. TCRdb's table, derived via immunoSEQ multiplex PCR, lists solely in-frame clones and lacks some. The sample has fewer than 200,000 clones; roughly 89% are singletons. Specimen: blood. The source of these receptors is a woman aged 45-65 years in good health.

This clone appeared once. V usage is TRBV6-5 and J usage is TRBJ1-4, with D unresolved. The length of the CDR3 is 12 residues. The germline V and J ends were trimmed by 6 bases and 7 bases, with 9 bases remaining between them. CDR1 is MNHEY, CDR2 SVGAGI, per germline. CDR3 sequence (DNA): TGTGCCAGCAGCGTCGGCGGTGAAAAACTGTTTTTT. Residues: CASSVGGEKLFF.

This clone was detected once. The chain joins TRBV20-1 to TRBJ2-5; a weak D match, TRBD1 (6 bases). Trimming removed 4 bases from V and 2 bases from J, with 14 bases in between. The CDR3 is made up of 14 amino acids. From germline, CDR1 is DFQATT and CDR2 SNEGSKA (reference sequence). CDR3 DNA sequence: TGCAGTGCTATTGAGGGGGTGGCGCAAGAGACCCAGTACTTC. Protein: CSAIEGVAQETQYF.

V usage is TRBV10-3 and J usage is TRBJ2-7, with unresolved D. V dropped 8 bases and J dropped 3 bases, with 8 bases sitting between them. The CDR3 sequence is 11 residues long. The germline CDR1 and CDR2 sequences are ENHRY and SYGVKD. CDR3 sequence: CAIGRSYEQYF. The CDR3 DNA follows: TGTGCCATCGGACGAAGCTACGAGCAGTACTTC.

This chain links TRBV19 with TRBJ2-5, with 8 bases fitting TRBD1. The CDR3 has 15 amino acids. CDR1 and CDR2 (germline): LNHDA, SQIVND (reference sequence). The trim removed 1 base at V and 2 bases at J, leaving 3 bases unmatched. DNA of the CDR3: TGTGCCAGTAGTATAGCAGGGGGCCTGCAAGAGACCCAGTACTTC. Protein product: CASSIAGGLQETQYF.

The chain combines TRBV24-1 with TRBJ1-5, with D unclear. V was trimmed by 5 bases and J by 5 bases, leaving 9 bases between them. The CDR3 is 13 amino acids. Germline V gene lookup returns CDR1 KGHDR and CDR2 SFDVKD. This chain's CDR3 is CATSVGWDQPQHF. The DNA of the CDR3 is TGTGCCACCAGTGTAGGGTGGGATCAGCCCCAGCATTTT.

V is TRBV28 and J is TRBJ1-1; weak D call: TRBD1 (6 bases). Trimming left V 4 bases short and J 6 bases short, with 12 bases between. CDR1 MDHEN and CDR2 SYDVKM come from the germline V gene. The CDR3 runs 13 residues. The CDR3 DNA follows: TGTGCCAGCAGTTACAGGGCTTATGCTGAAGCTTTCTTT. Translated, it gives CASSYRAYAEAFF.

This rearrangement joins TRBV4-3 to TRBJ2-7; D possibly corresponds to TRBD2 (5 bases). V was pared by 0 bases and J by 2 bases, with 11 bases between. CDR1 and CDR2 (germline): LGHNA, YSLEER. This CDR3 is 15 amino acids long. CDR3 protein: CASSQDRGLTYEQYF. CDR3 nucleotide sequence: TGCGCCAGCAGCCAAGATCGCGGGCTGACCTACGAGCAGTACTTC.

This chain connects TRBV5-4 to TRBJ1-5; no clear D. V lost 0 bases and J 3 bases, leaving 4 bases between the germline ends. The CDR3 extends over 13 amino acids. CDR1 SGHNT and CDR2 YYREEE come from the germline V gene (reference sequence). In DNA, the CDR3 is TGTGCCAGCAGCTTGGACATCAATCAGCCCCAGCATTTT. Its translation is CASSLDINQPQHF.

About this clone: The identical CDR3 is also encoded by other nucleotide sequences in the sample. The chain couples TRBV18 to TRBJ2-7; D possibly corresponds to TRBD2 (6 bases). Germline V gives CDR1 KGHSH, CDR2 LQKENI. V was cut by 3 bases and J by 0 bases, with 12 bases left in between. This CDR3 comprises 15 residues. The CDR3 loop reads CASSPSGGSSYEQYF. In nucleotides, the CDR3 is TGTGCCAGCTCACCTAGCGGAGGGAGCTCCTACGAGCAGTACTTC.

The chain is built from TRBV24-1 and TRBJ2-2, with D hard to call. Trimming removed 2 bases at V and 0 bases at J, with 9 bases between. CDR3 size: 16 residues. Germline V gene data show CDR1 as KGHDR and CDR2 as SFDVKD. The CDR3 DNA follows: TGTGCCACCAGTGATTCGTCAGGCTCGAACACCGGGGAGCTGTTTTTT. This encodes CATSDSSGSNTGELFF.

CDR3: CASSPGLGTYEQYF. DNA of the CDR3: TGTGCCAGCAGTCCGGGACTAGGTACCTACGAGCAGTACTTC. V gene TRBV6-5 combines with J gene TRBJ2-7, with 8 nucleotides matching TRBD2. Germline V gives CDR1 MNHEY, CDR2 SVGAGI. V gave up 5 bases and J gave up 2 bases; unmatched junction bases: 5. This CDR3 region has 14 residues.

The rearrangement uses TRBV9 and TRBJ2-1; 8 positions match TRBD2. The V and J ends lost 4 bases and 5 bases, in that order; junction bases with no gene match: 11. CDR3 length equals 16 residues. The germline V gene has CDR1 SGDLS and CDR2 YYNGEE. The CDR3 nucleotides are TGTGCCAGCAGCCCATTGGTCGGGAGGGCCGACAATGAGCAGTTCTTC. It is translated as CASSPLVGRADNEQFF. Looking up the rest from reference TRBV9 and TRBJ2-1 gives the full variable domain: DSGVTQTPKHLITATGQRVTLRCSPRSGDLSVYWYQQSLDQGLQFLIQYYNGEERAKGNILERFSAQQFPDLHSELNLSSLELGDSALYFCASSPLVGRADNEQFFGPGTRLTVL.

This clone was counted once. V and J are TRBV5-1 and TRBJ1-4, with D perhaps matching TRBD1 (6 bases). V was clipped by 4 bases and J by 5 bases, with 12 bases between them. The CDR3 extends over 14 amino acids. The germline V gene has CDR1 SGHRS and CDR2 YFSETQ. CDR3 sequence reads: CASSLDRENEKLFF. As DNA, the CDR3 is TGCGCCAGCAGCCTGGACAGAGAGAATGAAAAACTGTTTTTT.

J is TRBJ2-5 and V is TRBV4-1; 10 positions agree with TRBD1. The CDR3 has 16 amino acids. The V gene end was trimmed by 0 bases and the J gene end by 6 bases; junction bases not matched to a gene: 7. The germline gives CDR1 MGHRA, CDR2 YSYEKL. This CDR3 reads CASSQDLTGGFKTQYF. The CDR3 DNA follows: TGCGCCAGCAGCCAAGATCTGACAGGGGGCTTTAAGACCCAGTACTTC.

This sequence joins TRBV7-9 and TRBJ2-3; 12 positions match TRBD2. The CDR3 runs to 15 residues. Germline values: CDR1 SEHNR, CDR2 FQNEAQ (reference sequence). Trimming removed 6 bases from V and 6 bases from J; junction bases left unmatched: 7. CDR3 sequence reads: CASSSSGRAVDTQYF. The CDR3 DNA is TGTGCCAGCAGTTCTAGCGGGAGGGCCGTCGATACGCAGTATTTT. Full variable domain (rest looked up from reference TRBV7-9 and TRBJ2-3): DTGVSQNPRHKITKRGQNVTFRCDPISEHNRLYWYRQTLGQGPEFLTYFQNEAQLEKSRLLSDRFSAERPKGSFSTLEIQRTEQGDSAMYLCASSSSGRAVDTQYFGPGTRLTVL.

This chain connects TRBV18 to TRBJ2-1; TRBD2 agrees at 15 bases. This CDR3 comprises 17 residues. Germline CDR1 is KGHSH and CDR2 is LQKENI. V lost 0 bases, J lost 4 bases, and 1 base stayed unmatched. CDR3 DNA: TGTGCCAGCTCACCACCGGGACTAGCGGGAGGTTACAATGAGCAGTTCTTC. Its protein is CASSPPGLAGGYNEQFF.

The CDR3 region has the DNA TGTGCCAGTAGTATCCGGCGGACAGAGTATTTCTCGGAGGCCAACGTCCTGACTTTC. As protein: CASSIRRTEYFSEANVLTF. This sequence joins TRBV19 and TRBJ2-6, with D perhaps TRBD1 (6 bases). V shed 3 bases and J shed 6 bases, with 24 bases lying between them. Germline CDR1 LNHDA, CDR2 SQIVND (reference sequence). This CDR3 is 19 amino acids long. Using reference TRBV19 and TRBJ2-6 for the parts outside the CDR3, the full variable domain is DGGITQSPKYLFRKEGQNVTLSCEQNLNHDAMYWYRQDPGQGLRLIYYSQIVNDFQKGDIAEGYSVSREKKESFPLTVTSAQKNPTAFYLCASSIRRTEYFSEANVLTFGAGSRLTVL.

Here the CDR3 reads CASSLTGAEQPQHF. CDR3 sequence (DNA): TGTGCCAGCAGTTTAACGGGGGCGGAACAGCCCCAGCATTTT. This chain connects TRBV28 to TRBJ1-5; perhaps TRBD1 as D (6 bases). This CDR3 is built from 14 residues. V was cut by 2 bases and J by 7 bases, with 12 bases left in between. CDR1 is MDHEN, CDR2 SYDVKM, per germline.

CDR3 residues: CASSTSWDSEKLFF. The CDR3 DNA is TGTGCCAGCAGCACTTCCTGGGACAGTGAAAAACTGTTTTTT. The chain has TRBV5-5 and TRBJ1-4, with TRBD1 matching 7 bases. J was trimmed by 7 bases and V by 4 bases; bases with no gene match: 7. Germline-derived CDR1 and CDR2 are SGHKS and YYEKEE (reference sequence). The CDR3 contains 14 residues.

The chain recombines TRBV28 with TRBJ1-1; D possibly corresponds to TRBD1 (5 bases). V dropped 5 bases and J dropped 5 bases, with 15 bases sitting between them. The CDR3 length is 14 residues. Germline V gene sequence: CDR1 MDHEN, CDR2 SYDVKM. CDR3 sequence (DNA): TGTGCCAGCAGTCCATATGCGGGGGATACTGAAGCTTTCTTT. This gives the protein CASSPYAGDTEAFF. Full variable domain (rest looked up from reference TRBV28 and TRBJ1-1): DVKVTQSSRYLVKRTGEKVFLECVQDMDHENMFWYRQDPGLGLRLIYFSYDVKMKEKGDIPEGYSVSREKKERFSLILESASTNQTSMYLCASSPYAGDTEAFFGQGTRLTVV.

This chain uses TRBV7-2 with TRBJ2-3; 7 nucleotides line up with TRBD1. The CDR3 length is 15 residues. Germline loops: CDR1 SGHTA, CDR2 FQGNSA. Trimming removed 5 bases from V and 7 bases from J; junction bases left unmatched: 12. CDR3 nucleotides: TGTGCCAGCAGCCCTTGGACAGGCCCGCAGAATACGCAGTATTTT. Its protein is CASSPWTGPQNTQYF.

The J gene is TRBJ2-3, the V gene TRBV7-8; no clear D. V lost 1 base to trimming and J lost 5 bases, with 4 bases between them. The CDR3 sequence is 12 residues long. Germline V gene sequence: CDR1 SGHVS, CDR2 FQNEAQ. As DNA, the CDR3 is TGTGCCAGCAGCTTAGTTATAGATACGCAGTATTTT. Its protein product is CASSLVIDTQYF.

This clone is a singleton in its sample. Other DNA sequences in the sample encode the same CDR3. The gene calls are TRBV7-2 and TRBJ1-1, with D maybe TRBD1 (6 bases). Germline CDR1 reads SGHTA; CDR2 reads FQGNSA. This CDR3 spans 13 amino acids. The V end was cut by 0 bases, the J end by 4 bases, with 6 bases between. CDR3 DNA: TGTGCCAGCAGCTTAGCCAGGGGCACTGAAGCTTTCTTT. Protein sequence: CASSLARGTEAFF.

Worth noting for this clone: Other DNA sequences in the same sample also yield this CDR3. The rearrangement links TRBV7-2 to TRBJ1-6; perhaps TRBD1 as D (5 bases). V was pared by 6 bases and J by 10 bases, with 16 bases between. CDR1 is SGHTA, CDR2 FQGNSA, per germline. CDR3 length: 14 residues. CDR3 loop: CASRRDSGGSPLHF. The CDR3, as DNA: TGTGCCAGCAGGAGGGACTCGGGGGGATCACCCCTCCACTTT.

This clone was observed a single time. This sequence joins TRBV30 and TRBJ2-7; perhaps TRBD1 as D (6 bases). This CDR3 has 13 amino acids. Germline loops: CDR1 GTSNPN, CDR2 SVGIG (reference sequence). V gave up 1 base and J gave up 2 bases, with 9 bases separating them. CDR3 amino acids: CAWSADSTYEQYF. CDR3 nucleotides: TGTGCCTGGAGTGCGGACAGTACCTACGAGCAGTACTTC.

Of note for this clone: Other nucleotide sequences from this sample produce the same CDR3. The chain carries TRBV2 and TRBJ2-5, with D maybe TRBD2 (5 bases). Trimming took off 5 bases at V and 5 bases at J, with 15 bases between the two ends. The CDR3 sequence is 14 residues long. Germline CDR1 SNHLY, CDR2 FYNNEI. Here the CDR3 reads CASSLGILKETQYF. The CDR3 DNA follows: TGTGCCAGCAGTCTCGGGATCCTAAAGGAGACCCAGTACTTC.

This chain links TRBV7-9 with TRBJ2-5; TRBD2 aligns across 12 bases. V dropped 2 bases and J dropped 4; count of bases not matched to a gene: 5. CDR1 and CDR2 from the germline V gene are SEHNR and FQNEAQ (reference sequence). CDR3 length equals 16 residues. The CDR3 spells CASSLTSGRKGETQYF. DNA of the CDR3: TGTGCCAGCAGCTTAACTAGCGGGAGGAAGGGAGAGACCCAGTACTTC.

The chain employs TRBV5-5 and TRBJ2-5, with D tentatively TRBD1 (6 bases). Germline CDR1 and CDR2: SGHKS and YYEKEE (reference sequence). CDR3 length: 14 residues. Trimming stripped 3 bases from V and 3 bases from J, with 12 bases between. The CDR3 nucleotides are TGTGCCAGCAGCTCGTCCGGGGACAAAGAGACCCAGTACTTC. Its protein product is CASSSSGDKETQYF. Complete variable domain (other parts from reference TRBV5-5 and TRBJ2-5): DAGVTQSPTHLIKTRGQQVTLRCSPISGHKSVSWYQQVLGQGPQFIFQYYEKEERGRGNFPDRFSARQFPNYSSELNVNALLLGDSALYLCASSSSGDKETQYFGPGTRLLVL.

The chain is built from TRBV5-6 and TRBJ2-7; D ambiguous. Trimming removed 4 bases from V and 3 bases from J, with 5 bases in between. The germline V gene has CDR1 SGHDT and CDR2 YYEEEE. The CDR3 runs to 11 residues. CDR3 protein: CASSGDYEQYF. The CDR3 DNA reads TGTGCCAGCAGCGGGGACTACGAGCAGTACTTC.

The J gene is TRBJ1-1, the V gene TRBV9, with 12 bases lining up with TRBD1. Germline CDR1 SGDLS, CDR2 YYNGEE. The CDR3 spans 14 residues. Trimming removed 1 base from V and 11 bases from J; junction bases left unmatched: 6. Here the CDR3 reads CASSVMGTGGSAFF. CDR3 DNA sequence: TGTGCCAGCAGCGTAATGGGGACAGGGGGCTCGGCTTTCTTT.

The genes are TRBV5-1 and TRBJ1-1; D possibly corresponds to TRBD1 (5 bases). The germline V gene has CDR1 SGHRS and CDR2 YFSETQ. The CDR3 loop spans 13 amino acids. Trimming took 5 bases from V and 11 from J, leaving 19 bases between them. The CDR3 nucleotides are TGCGCCAGCAGTTTTTGGGGCACCTCAGTGGCTTTCTTT. Translation gives CASSFWGTSVAFF.

The chain joins TRBV27 to TRBJ2-7; D might be TRBD1 (7 bases). V lost 0 bases to trimming and J lost 2 bases, with 14 bases between them. Germline V gene lookup returns CDR1 MNHEY and CDR2 SMNVEV (reference sequence). The CDR3 contains 16 residues. The CDR3 sequence: CASSLSMAGGPYEQYF. In DNA, the CDR3 is TGTGCCAGCAGTTTATCGATGGCAGGGGGGCCCTACGAGCAGTACTTC.